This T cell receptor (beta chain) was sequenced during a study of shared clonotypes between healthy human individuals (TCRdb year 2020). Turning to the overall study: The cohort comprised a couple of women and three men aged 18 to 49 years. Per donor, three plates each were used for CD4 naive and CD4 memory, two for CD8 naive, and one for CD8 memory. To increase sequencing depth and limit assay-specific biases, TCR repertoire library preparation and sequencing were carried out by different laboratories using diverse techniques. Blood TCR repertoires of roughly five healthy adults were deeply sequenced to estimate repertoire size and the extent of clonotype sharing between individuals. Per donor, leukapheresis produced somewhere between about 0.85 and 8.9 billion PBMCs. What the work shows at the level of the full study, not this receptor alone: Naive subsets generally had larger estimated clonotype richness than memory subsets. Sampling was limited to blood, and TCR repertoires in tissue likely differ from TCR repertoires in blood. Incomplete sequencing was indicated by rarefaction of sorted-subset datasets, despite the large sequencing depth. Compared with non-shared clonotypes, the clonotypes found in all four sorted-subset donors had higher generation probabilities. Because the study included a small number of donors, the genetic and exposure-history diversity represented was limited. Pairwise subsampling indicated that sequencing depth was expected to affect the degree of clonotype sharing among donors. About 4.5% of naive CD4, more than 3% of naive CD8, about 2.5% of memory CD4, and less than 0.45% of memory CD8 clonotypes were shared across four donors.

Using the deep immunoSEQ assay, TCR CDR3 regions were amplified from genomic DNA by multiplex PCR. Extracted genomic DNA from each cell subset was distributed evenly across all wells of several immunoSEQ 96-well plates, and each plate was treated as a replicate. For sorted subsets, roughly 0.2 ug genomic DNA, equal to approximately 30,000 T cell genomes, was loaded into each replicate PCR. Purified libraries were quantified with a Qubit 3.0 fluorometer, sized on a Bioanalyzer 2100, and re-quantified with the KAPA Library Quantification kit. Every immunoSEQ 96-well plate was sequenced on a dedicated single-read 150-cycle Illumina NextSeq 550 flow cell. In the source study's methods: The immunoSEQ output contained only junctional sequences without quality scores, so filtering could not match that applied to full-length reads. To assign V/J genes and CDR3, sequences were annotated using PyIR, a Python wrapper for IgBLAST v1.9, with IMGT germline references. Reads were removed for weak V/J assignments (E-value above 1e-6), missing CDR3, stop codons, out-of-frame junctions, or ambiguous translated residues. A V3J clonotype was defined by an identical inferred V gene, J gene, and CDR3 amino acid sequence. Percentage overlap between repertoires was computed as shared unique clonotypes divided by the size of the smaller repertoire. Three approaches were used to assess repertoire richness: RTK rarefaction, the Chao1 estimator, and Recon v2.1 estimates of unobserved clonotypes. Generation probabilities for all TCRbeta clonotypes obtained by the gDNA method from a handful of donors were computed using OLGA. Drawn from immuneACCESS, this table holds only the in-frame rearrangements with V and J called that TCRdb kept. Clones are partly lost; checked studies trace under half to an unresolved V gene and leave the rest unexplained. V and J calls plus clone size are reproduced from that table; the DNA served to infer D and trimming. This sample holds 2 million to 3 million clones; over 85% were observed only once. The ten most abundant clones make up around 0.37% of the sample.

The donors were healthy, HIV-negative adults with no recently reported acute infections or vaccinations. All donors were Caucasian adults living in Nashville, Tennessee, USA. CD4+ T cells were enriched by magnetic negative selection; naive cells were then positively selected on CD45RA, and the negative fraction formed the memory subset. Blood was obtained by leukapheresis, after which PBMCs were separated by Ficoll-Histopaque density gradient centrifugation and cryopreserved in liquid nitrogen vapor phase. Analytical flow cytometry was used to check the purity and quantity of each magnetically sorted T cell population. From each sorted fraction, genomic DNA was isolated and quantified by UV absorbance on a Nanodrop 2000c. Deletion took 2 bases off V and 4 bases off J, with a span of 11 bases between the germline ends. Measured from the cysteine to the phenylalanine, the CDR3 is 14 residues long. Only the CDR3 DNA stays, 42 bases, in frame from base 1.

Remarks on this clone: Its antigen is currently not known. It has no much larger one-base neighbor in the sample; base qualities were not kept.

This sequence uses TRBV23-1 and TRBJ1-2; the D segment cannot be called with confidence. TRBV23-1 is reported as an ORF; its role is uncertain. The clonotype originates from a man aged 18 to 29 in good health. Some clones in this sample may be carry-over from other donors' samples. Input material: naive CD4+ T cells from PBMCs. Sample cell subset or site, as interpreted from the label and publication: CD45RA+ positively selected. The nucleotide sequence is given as TGCGCCAGCAGTCAAGCGGACGGAAGCTATGGCTACACCTTC. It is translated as CASSQADGSYGYTF.